Given below is one T cell receptor (beta chain) in context. Antigen unknown. Multiplex touch-down PCR with TRB-A/B primers amplified rearranged V-D-J TRB sequences. TCRdb called the multiplex PCR reads again in MiXCR, with one record for every CDR3 protein. The data show about 800 distinct CDR3 sequences, with about nine tenths seen just once and more than 6.5% held by the top ten. This CDR3 is built from 13 residues. V lost 0 bases, J lost 6 bases, and 9 bases lay in between. CDR1 and CDR2 from the germline V gene are SGHVS and FNYEAQ. The sample is drawn from a study of T cell repertoires in aging, cancer and after chemotherapy. Looking at the study overall: Pre- and post-chemotherapy samples were paired from glioblastoma patients treated with temozolomide-based therapy.

Study-wide results and caveats: Healthy donors lost TCR diversity with age mainly through richness, cancer patients through richness and evenness.

Peripheral blood genomic DNA, not sorted cells or RNA, was the template. The origin of this receptor is a human donor with a solid tumor. The chain carries TRBV7-6 and TRBJ2-7, with a possible D match to TRBD2 (5 bases). Sequenced material: blood. The CDR3 bases are TGTGCCAGCAGCTTAGCCCGGGAACGCGAGCAGTACTTC. It yields the protein CASSLAREREQYF.